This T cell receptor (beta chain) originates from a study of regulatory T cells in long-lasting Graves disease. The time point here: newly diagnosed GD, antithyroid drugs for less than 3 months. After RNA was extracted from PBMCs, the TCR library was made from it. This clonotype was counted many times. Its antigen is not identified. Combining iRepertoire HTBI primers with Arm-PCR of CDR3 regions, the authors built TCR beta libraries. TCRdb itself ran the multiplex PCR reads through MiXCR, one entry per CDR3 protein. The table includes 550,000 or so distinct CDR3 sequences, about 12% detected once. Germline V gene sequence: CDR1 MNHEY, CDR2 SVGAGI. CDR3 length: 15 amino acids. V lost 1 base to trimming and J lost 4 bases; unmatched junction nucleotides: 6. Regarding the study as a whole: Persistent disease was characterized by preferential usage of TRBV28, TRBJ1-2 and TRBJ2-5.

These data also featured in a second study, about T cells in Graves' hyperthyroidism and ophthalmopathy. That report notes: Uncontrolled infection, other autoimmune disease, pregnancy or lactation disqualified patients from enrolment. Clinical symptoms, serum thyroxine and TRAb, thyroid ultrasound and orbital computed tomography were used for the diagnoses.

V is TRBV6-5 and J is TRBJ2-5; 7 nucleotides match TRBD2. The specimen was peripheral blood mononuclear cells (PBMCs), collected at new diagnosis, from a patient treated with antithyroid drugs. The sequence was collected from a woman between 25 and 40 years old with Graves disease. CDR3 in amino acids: CASSYWDYLRETQYF. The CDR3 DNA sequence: TGTGCCAGCAGTTACTGGGACTATTTGCGAGAGACCCAGTACTTC.